This T cell receptor (beta chain) comes out of a study of technical replicates of blood from a handful of donors. The data were produced by immunoSEQ multiplex PCR, yet TCRdb's version contains in-frame clones alone and is incomplete. Of about 100,000 clones listed, 90% to 97% are singletons. The V end lost 6 bases, the J end lost 3 bases, and 16 bases lay between the germline ends. Germline V lookup: CDR1 MRHNA, CDR2 SNTAGT. This CDR3 region has 15 residues. The sequenced sample was T cells isolated from PBMCs. The clonotype was recovered from a human donor in good health. The chain carries TRBV6-4 and TRBJ2-3, with D possibly TRBD1 on 6 matching bases. DNA for the CDR3: TGTGCCAGCAGCCCCTCCGGGACAATAACAGATACGCAGTATTTT. This codes for CASSPSGTITDTQYF.